The rows below give T cell receptor beta chains drawn from one sample of a study of blood T cell repertoires in COVID-19. Here immunoSEQ multiplex PCR was the method, and the copy in TCRdb shows in-frame clones only, minus some. This table has around 220,000 clones, 70% to 90% appearing once. Material for sequencing was peripheral blood. The source is a woman in her thirties or forties who had recovered from COVID-19. Both conserved end residues are part of each CDR3. The D gene is left open where the match is weak. Clone size is stated in some rows and not others, as once, few, many or a class when expanded.

D: TRBD2
J: TRBJ2-1
V: TRBV4-3
size: .
CDR3: CASSQDTEGIAGGLRNEQFF
DNA: TGCGCCAGCAGCCAAGATACGGAGGGAATAGCGGGGGGGCTACGGAATGAGCAGTTCTTC

D: .
J: TRBJ2-1
V: TRBV6-5
size: .
CDR3: CASSSSPDEQFF
DNA: TGTGCCAGCAGCAGTAGCCCCGATGAGCAGTTCTTC

D: TRBD1
J: TRBJ2-1
V: TRBV2
size: .
CDR3: CASSGEQGAYNEQFF
DNA: TGTGCCAGCAGCGGGGAACAGGGGGCCTACAATGAGCAGTTCTTC

D: TRBD2
J: TRBJ2-3
V: TRBV5-4
size: .
CDR3: CASRHRTSGEADTQYF
DNA: TGTGCCAGCAGACACAGGACTAGCGGGGAGGCAGATACGCAGTATTTT

D: .
J: TRBJ2-1
V: TRBV9
size: once
CDR3: CASSVGGQKDEQFF
DNA: TGTGCCAGCAGCGTTGGCGGGCAGAAGGATGAGCAGTTCTTC

D: .
J: TRBJ1-2
V: TRBV7-8
size: .
CDR3: CASSSPDAGYGYTF
DNA: TGTGCCAGCAGCTCCCCTGATGCGGGCTATGGCTACACCTTC

D: TRBD1
J: TRBJ1-1
V: TRBV14
size: .
CDR3: CASSQQAGKGALNTEAFF
DNA: TGTGCCAGCAGCCAGCAAGCAGGAAAGGGGGCGTTGAACACTGAAGCTTTCTTT

D: TRBD1
J: TRBJ1-2
V: TRBV19
size: .
CDR3: CASSIRSDRATSYGYTF
DNA: TGTGCCAGTAGTATAAGATCGGACAGGGCCACGTCCTATGGCTACACCTTC

D: .
J: TRBJ2-7
V: TRBV5-5
size: .
CDR3: CASSPVAGVLSYEQYF
DNA: TGTGCCAGCAGCCCGGTAGCAGGGGTCCTCTCCTACGAGCAGTACTTC

D: .
J: TRBJ1-6
V: TRBV4-3
size: .
CDR3: CASSQEVSNSPLHF
DNA: TGCGCCAGCAGCCAAGAAGTGAGTAATTCACCCCTCCACTTT

D: TRBD1
J: TRBJ2-1
V: TRBV28
size: .
CDR3: CASTGQGNEQFF
DNA: TGTGCCAGCACCGGACAGGGTAATGAGCAGTTCTTC

D: .
J: TRBJ2-3
V: TRBV6-1
size: .
CDR3: CASSETPGADTQYF
DNA: TGTGCCAGCAGTGAAACACCGGGGGCAGATACGCAGTATTTT

D: TRBD2
J: TRBJ2-7
V: TRBV5-4
size: .
CDR3: CASSRVSGGGYEQYF
DNA: TGTGCCAGCAGCCGAGTCAGCGGGGGTGGCTACGAGCAGTACTTC

D: .
J: TRBJ2-7
V: TRBV28
size: .
CDR3: CASSDPDTYYEQYF
DNA: TGTGCCAGCAGTGATCCGGACACTTACTACGAGCAGTACTTC

D: .
J: TRBJ1-6
V: TRBV5-6
size: few
CDR3: CASSFGGSSYNSPLHF
DNA: TGTGCCAGCAGCTTTGGGGGGAGCTCCTATAATTCACCCCTCCACTTT

D: TRBD1
J: TRBJ1-4
V: TRBV7-9
size: .
CDR3: CASSLEQTGEGEKLFF
DNA: TGTGCCAGCAGCTTAGAACAGACAGGGGAAGGGGAAAAACTGTTTTTT

D: TRBD1
J: TRBJ2-7
V: TRBV28
size: .
CDR3: CASRNPGQGGDEQYF
DNA: TGTGCCAGCAGGAACCCGGGACAGGGCGGAGACGAGCAGTACTTC

D: .
J: TRBJ2-1
V: TRBV7-2
size: .
CDR3: CASSLGGPISYNEQFF
DNA: TGTGCCAGCAGCTTAGGGGGGCCTATCTCCTACAATGAGCAGTTCTTC

D: TRBD1
J: TRBJ1-6
V: TRBV6-5
size: .
CDR3: CASSYGQGVGSPLHF
DNA: TGTGCCAGCAGTTACGGACAGGGAGTTGGCTCACCCCTCCACTTT

D: .
J: TRBJ1-5
V: TRBV3-1/TRBV3-2
size: .
CDR3: CASSQDQTGPQHF
DNA: TGTGCCAGCAGCCAAGATCAAACCGGGCCCCAGCATTTT

D: TRBD1
J: TRBJ2-2
V: TRBV7-6
size: .
CDR3: CASSERISGQKVGELFF
DNA: TGTGCCAGCAGCGAAAGGATATCGGGACAGAAAGTCGGGGAGCTGTTTTTT

D: .
J: TRBJ1-5
V: TRBV7-2
size: .
CDR3: CASSPSSNQPQHF
DNA: TGTGCCAGCAGCCCGAGTAGCAATCAGCCCCAGCATTTT